This TCR beta chain was sequenced in a study of molecular identifiers for immune sequencing clone quantification. Each CDR3 protein gets one entry after TCRdb re-called the PCR reads with MiXCR. This table has a few hundred thousand distinct CDR3 sequences, under 30% appearing once. Worth noting for this clonotype: An end of the junction differs from the germline gene, which may be a read error.

CDR1 is SGHVS and CDR2 is FNYEAQ in the germline V gene. The CDR3 runs to 14 residues. Sequencing was done on a sample of naive CD8+ T cells from blood, with Jurkat cell RNA spiked in. Subset here: FACS-sorted CD8+CD4-CCR7+CD45RA+ naive T cells. The receptor was isolated from a human donor in good health. Some libraries in this study had Jurkat cell RNA spiked in. The chain recombines TRBV7-6 with TRBJ2-7; TRBD2 matches 13 bases. In DNA, the CDR3 is TGTGCCAGCAACCCAGGACTAGCGGGAGACGAGCAGTGCTTC. This codes for CASNPGLAGDEQCF.